Listed below are T cell receptor beta chains from one sample, sequenced in a study of blood T cell repertoires in COVID-19. Data came from immunoSEQ multiplex PCR; TCRdb stores just in-frame clones and leaves some out. The data hold approximately 84,000 clones, with approximately 86% observed a single time. Sequencing used peripheral blood. The receptors shown here come from a woman of 80 years or more with acute or convalescent COVID-19. The CDR3 runs from the conserved cysteine through the conserved F or W. A D gene is named only where the DNA matches it firmly. The size of a clone is reported for some rows only, either as once, few or many, or as a class for expanded clones.

>TRBV19|NA|TRBJ2-7|TRBD1
TGTGCCAGTAGTGACCCAGGGGGCGGCACCTACGAGCAGTACTTC
CASSDPGGGTYEQYF
>TRBV19|NA|TRBJ2-1|TRBD2
TGTGCCAGTAGTATACAGGGCGGGAGTTCCTACAATGAGCAGTTCTTC
CASSIQGGSSYNEQFF
>TRBV24-1|NA|TRBJ2-1|NA
TGTGCCACCAGTAGCTTGGCGGTCCGCTCCTACAATGAGCAGTTCTTC
CATSSLAVRSYNEQFF
>TRBV29-1|NA|TRBJ1-3|TRBD1
TGCAGCGTTGAAGCGGGACAGCGCTCTGGAAACACCATATATTTT
CSVEAGQRSGNTIYF
>TRBV7-2|NA|TRBJ2-5|TRBD1
TGTGCCAGCAGCTTAGCCCCCGGGACAGCCCATCGAGAGACCCAGTACTTC
CASSLAPGTAHRETQYF
>TRBV6-5|NA|TRBJ2-7|TRBD1
TGTGCCAGCCTTAGGGACAGGGTCGGCGAGCAGTACTTC
CASLRDRVGEQYF
>TRBV4-2|few|TRBJ2-7|TRBD2
TGTGCCAGCAGCCTGGGACTAGCGGGAGAATACGAGCAGTACTTC
CASSLGLAGEYEQYF
>TRBV7-2|few|TRBJ2-4|TRBD2
TGTGCCAGCAGCATTCTAGCGGGGAAAAACATTCAGTACTTC
CASSILAGKNIQYF
>TRBV6-5|NA|TRBJ2-2|TRBD2
TGTGCCAGCACCGCGGGGGGGGTCGGGGAGCTGTTTTTT
CASTAGGVGELFF
>TRBV2|NA|TRBJ1-2|NA
TGTGCCAGCAGCAAACGGACGGGAAACTATGGCTACACCTTC
CASSKRTGNYGYTF
>TRBV25-1|once|TRBJ1-1|NA
TGTGCCAGCACCAACCATAGGGGGGGGACTGAAGCTTTCTTT
CASTNHRGGTEAFF
>TRBV19|NA|TRBJ2-1|NA
TGTGCCAGTACCGCGCGAGACAGCCTCGGTGAGCAGTTCTTC
CASTARDSLGEQFF
>TRBV20-1|NA|TRBJ2-1|TRBD1
TGCAGTGCTAGTACAGGGGGGAGGAATGAGCAGTTCTTC
CSASTGGRNEQFF
>TRBV19|NA|TRBJ1-1|TRBD1
TGTGCCAGTAGTATAGATCCCCACCGACAGGGCATGAACACTGAAGCTTTCTTT
CASSIDPHRQGMNTEAFF
>TRBV5-1|NA|TRBJ2-7|TRBD1
TGCGCCAGCACTACAGGGGGGACAGGGGTCTACGAGCAGTACTTC
CASTTGGTGVYEQYF
>TRBV19|once|TRBJ2-7|TRBD2
TGTGCCAGTAGTATATTTACTAGCGGGGGCTACGAGCAGTACTTC
CASSIFTSGGYEQYF
>TRBV11-2|NA|TRBJ1-1|NA
TGTGCCAGCAGCTTTGCAGGGAACACTGAAGCTTTCTTT
CASSFAGNTEAFF
>TRBV4-3|NA|TRBJ2-1|TRBD2
TGCGCCAGCAGCCCCTTACTAGCGGGAGGGCCCTACAATGAGCAGTTCTTC
CASSPLLAGGPYNEQFF
>TRBV19|NA|TRBJ1-5|TRBD1
TGTGCCAGTAGTAGAGGGACAGGGCCGGGGGGACAAGTGTCCCAGCATTTT
CASSRGTGPGGQVSQHF
>TRBV18|NA|TRBJ2-7|TRBD2
TGTGCCAGCTCACCCAAGCGGGAGAGCTCCTACGAGCAGTACTTC
CASSPKRESSYEQYF
>TRBV6-1|NA|TRBJ2-5|TRBD2
TGTGCCAGCAGTGAATCACTAGCGGGAGAGGAGACCCAGTACTTC
CASSESLAGEETQYF